This T cell receptor (beta chain) was retrieved from a study of blood T cells in healthy people across ages. Next came a second PCR, run for roughly 6 to 11 cycles, which used a sample-barcoded 5' primer along with a J-beta primer mix. TCRdb ran MiXCR on the 5' RACE reads and lists one entry per CDR3 protein. Here the sample spans 1.5 million to 2 million distinct CDR3 sequences, 28% being singletons. This clonotype was seen only a few times. V dropped 6 bases and J dropped 1 base, with 6 bases sitting between them. CDR1 and CDR2 from the germline V gene are MNHNY and SVGAGI (reference sequence). CDR3 length: 12 residues.

Material: blood. The clonotype originates from a woman in her thirties in good health. The genes are TRBV6-6 and TRBJ1-1; no definite D call. CDR3 in DNA: TGTGCCAGCAGCAACCCGAACACTGAAGCTTTCTTT. Translating it yields CASSNPNTEAFF.